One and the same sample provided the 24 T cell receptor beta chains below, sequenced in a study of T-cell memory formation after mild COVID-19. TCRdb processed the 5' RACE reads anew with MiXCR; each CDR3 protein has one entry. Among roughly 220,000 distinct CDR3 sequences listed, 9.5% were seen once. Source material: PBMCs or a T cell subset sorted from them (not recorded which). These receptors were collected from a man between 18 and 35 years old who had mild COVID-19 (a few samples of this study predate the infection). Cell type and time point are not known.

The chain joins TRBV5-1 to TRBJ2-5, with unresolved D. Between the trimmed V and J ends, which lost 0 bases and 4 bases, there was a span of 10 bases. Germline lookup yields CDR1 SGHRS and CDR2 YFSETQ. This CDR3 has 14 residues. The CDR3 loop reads CASSLDAGLETQYF. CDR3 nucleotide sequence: TGCGCCAGCAGCTTGGATGCAGGCTTAGAGACCCAGTACTTC.

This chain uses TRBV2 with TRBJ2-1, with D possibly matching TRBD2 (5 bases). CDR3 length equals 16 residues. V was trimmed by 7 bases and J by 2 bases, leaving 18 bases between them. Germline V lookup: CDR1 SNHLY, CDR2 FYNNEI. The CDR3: CASTPWSLAPYNEQFF. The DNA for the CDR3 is TGTGCCAGCACCCCCTGGAGTCTAGCACCCTACAATGAGCAGTTCTTC.

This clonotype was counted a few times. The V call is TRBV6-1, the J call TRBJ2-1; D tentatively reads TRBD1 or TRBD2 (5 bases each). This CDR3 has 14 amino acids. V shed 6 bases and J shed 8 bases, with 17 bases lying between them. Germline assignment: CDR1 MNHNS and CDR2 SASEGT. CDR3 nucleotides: TGTGCCAGCAGGAGAATCGGGGCCGGCGATGAGCAGTTCTTC. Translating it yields CASRRIGAGDEQFF.

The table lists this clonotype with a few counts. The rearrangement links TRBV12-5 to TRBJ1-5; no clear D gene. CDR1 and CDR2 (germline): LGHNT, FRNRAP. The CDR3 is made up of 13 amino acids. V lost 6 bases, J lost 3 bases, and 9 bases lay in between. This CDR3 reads CASGPQDNQPQHF. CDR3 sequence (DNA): TGTGCTAGTGGACCACAAGACAATCAGCCCCAGCATTTT.

The CDR3, as DNA: TGCGCCAGCAGCTTTGAATGGGGCGACGGCTACACCTTC. Translated, it gives CASSFEWGDGYTF. This rearrangement joins TRBV5-1 to TRBJ1-2; D perhaps matches TRBD1 (5 bases). Germline V CDR1 and CDR2: SGHRS, YFSETQ. Deletions cut 2 bases from V and 8 bases from J, with 13 bases between. The CDR3 is made up of 13 amino acids.

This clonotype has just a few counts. The CDR3 protein is CASSYGISGGNYGYTF. The CDR3 DNA reads as TGTGCCAGCAGTTACGGAATCTCAGGGGGCAACTATGGCTACACCTTC. This sequence joins TRBV6-2 or TRBV6-3 and TRBJ1-2; the match to TRBD1 covers 8 bases. The germline V gene encodes CDR1 MNHEY and CDR2 SVGEGT. The length of the CDR3 is 16 residues. The V segment lost 2 bases and the J segment 2 bases; nucleotides outside the gene matches: 7.

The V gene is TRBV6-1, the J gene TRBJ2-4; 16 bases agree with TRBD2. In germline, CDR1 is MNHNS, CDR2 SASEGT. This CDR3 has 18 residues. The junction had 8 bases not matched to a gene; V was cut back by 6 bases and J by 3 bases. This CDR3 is CASSMGLAGGLVKNIQYF. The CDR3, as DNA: TGTGCCAGCAGCATGGGACTAGCGGGGGGGCTGGTCAAAAACATTCAGTACTTC.

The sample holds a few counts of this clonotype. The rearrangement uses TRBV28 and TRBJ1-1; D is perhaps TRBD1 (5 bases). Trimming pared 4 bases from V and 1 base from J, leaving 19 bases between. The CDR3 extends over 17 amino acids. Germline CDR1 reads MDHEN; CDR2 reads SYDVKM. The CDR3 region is CASSSGQAKITNTEAFF. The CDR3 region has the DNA TGTGCCAGCAGTTCAGGGCAGGCAAAAATTACGAACACTGAAGCTTTCTTT.

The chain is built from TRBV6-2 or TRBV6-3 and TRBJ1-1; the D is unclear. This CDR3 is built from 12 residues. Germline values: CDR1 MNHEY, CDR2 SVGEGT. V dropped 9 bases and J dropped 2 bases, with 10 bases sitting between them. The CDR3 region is CASCRRNTEAFF. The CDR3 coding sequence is TGTGCCAGTTGCAGGCGAAACACTGAAGCTTTCTTT.

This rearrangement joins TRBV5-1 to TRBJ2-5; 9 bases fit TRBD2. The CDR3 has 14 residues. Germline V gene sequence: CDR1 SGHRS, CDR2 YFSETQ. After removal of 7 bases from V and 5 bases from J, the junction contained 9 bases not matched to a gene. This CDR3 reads CASFRGTSRETQYF. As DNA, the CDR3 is TGCGCCAGCTTCCGAGGGACTAGCAGGGAGACCCAGTACTTC.

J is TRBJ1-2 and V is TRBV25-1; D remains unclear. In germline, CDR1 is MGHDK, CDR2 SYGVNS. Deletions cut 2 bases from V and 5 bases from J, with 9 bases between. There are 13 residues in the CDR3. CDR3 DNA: TGTGCCAGCAGTGAAGCAGACCTTTATGGCTACACCTTC. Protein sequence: CASSEADLYGYTF.

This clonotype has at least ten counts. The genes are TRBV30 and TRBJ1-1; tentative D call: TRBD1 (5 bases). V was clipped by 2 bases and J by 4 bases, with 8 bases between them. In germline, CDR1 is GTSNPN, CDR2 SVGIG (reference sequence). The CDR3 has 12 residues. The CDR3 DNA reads TGTGCCTGGAGTCAGGGCGTCACTGAAGCTTTCTTT. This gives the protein CAWSQGVTEAFF.

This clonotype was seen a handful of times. CDR3 residues: CASRPAGFGDRAYGYTF. CDR3 sequence (DNA): TGTGCCAGCAGGCCGGCCGGCTTCGGGGACAGGGCCTATGGCTACACCTTC. This sequence joins TRBV6-1 and TRBJ1-2; 9 nucleotides agree with TRBD1. CDR1 and CDR2 (germline): MNHNS, SASEGT. This CDR3 spans 17 amino acids. The V gene end was trimmed by 6 bases and the J gene end by 4 bases; junction bases not matched to a gene: 15.

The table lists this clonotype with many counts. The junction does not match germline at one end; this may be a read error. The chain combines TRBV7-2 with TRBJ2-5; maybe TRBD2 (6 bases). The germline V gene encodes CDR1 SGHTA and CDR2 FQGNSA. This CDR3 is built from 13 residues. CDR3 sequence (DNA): TGCGCCAGCAGCTTGGCCAGCGGGGAGACCCAGTACTTC. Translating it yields CASSLASGETQYF.

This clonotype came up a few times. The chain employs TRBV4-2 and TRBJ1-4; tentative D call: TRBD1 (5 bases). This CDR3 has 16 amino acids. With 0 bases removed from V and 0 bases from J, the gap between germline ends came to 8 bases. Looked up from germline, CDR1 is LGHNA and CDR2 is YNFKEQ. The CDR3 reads CASSQEGGATNEKLFF. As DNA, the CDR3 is TGTGCCAGCAGCCAAGAAGGAGGGGCAACTAATGAAAAACTGTTTTTT.

The CDR3 reads CSASTGYYGYTF. CDR3 nucleotides: TGCAGTGCTAGCACCGGGTATTATGGCTACACCTTC. The chain carries TRBV20-1 and TRBJ1-2; the D is unclear. Trimming removed 3 bases at V and 5 bases at J, with 10 bases between. This CDR3 spans 12 amino acids. Germline V lookup: CDR1 DFQATT, CDR2 SNEGSKA (reference sequence).

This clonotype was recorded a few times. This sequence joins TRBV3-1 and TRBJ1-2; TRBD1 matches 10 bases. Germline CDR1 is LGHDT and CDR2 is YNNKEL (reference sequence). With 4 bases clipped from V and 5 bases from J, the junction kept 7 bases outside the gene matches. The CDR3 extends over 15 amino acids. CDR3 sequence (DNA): TGTGCCAGCAGCCCCCGGGACAGGGGTGGGTATGGCTACACCTTC. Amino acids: CASSPRDRGGYGYTF.

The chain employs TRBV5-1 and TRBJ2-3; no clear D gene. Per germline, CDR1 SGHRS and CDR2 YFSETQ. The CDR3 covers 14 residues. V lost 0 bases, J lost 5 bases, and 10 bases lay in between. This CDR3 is CASSLVGSGDTQYF. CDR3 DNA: TGCGCCAGCAGCTTGGTTGGGTCGGGAGATACGCAGTATTTT.

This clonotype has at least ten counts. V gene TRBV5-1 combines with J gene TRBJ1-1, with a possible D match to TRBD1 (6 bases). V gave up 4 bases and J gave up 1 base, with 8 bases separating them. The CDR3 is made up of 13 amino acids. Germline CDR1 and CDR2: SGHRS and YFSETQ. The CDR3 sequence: CASSRTENTEAFF. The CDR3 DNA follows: TGCGCCAGCAGCCGGACAGAGAACACTGAAGCTTTCTTT.

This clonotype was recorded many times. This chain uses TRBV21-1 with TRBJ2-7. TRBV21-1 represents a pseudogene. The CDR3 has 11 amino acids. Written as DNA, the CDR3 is TGTGCCAGCAGCAAAGGGCACGAGCAGTACGTC. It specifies CASSKGHEQYV.

Here the CDR3 reads CSASYGGRDGYTF. The DNA for the CDR3 is TGCAGTGCTAGCTACGGGGGAAGGGATGGCTACACCTTC. This chain connects TRBV20-1 to TRBJ1-2; D is possibly TRBD1 (5 bases). There are 13 residues in the CDR3. Germline CDR1 and CDR2: DFQATT and SNEGSKA (reference sequence). Deletions cut 3 bases from V and 6 bases from J, with 14 bases between.

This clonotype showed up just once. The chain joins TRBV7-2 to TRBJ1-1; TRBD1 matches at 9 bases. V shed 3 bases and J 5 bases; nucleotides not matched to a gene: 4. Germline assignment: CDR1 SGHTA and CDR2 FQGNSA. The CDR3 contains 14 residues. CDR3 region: CASSFNRGRTEAFF. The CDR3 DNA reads TGTGCCAGCAGCTTTAACAGGGGGCGGACTGAAGCTTTCTTT.

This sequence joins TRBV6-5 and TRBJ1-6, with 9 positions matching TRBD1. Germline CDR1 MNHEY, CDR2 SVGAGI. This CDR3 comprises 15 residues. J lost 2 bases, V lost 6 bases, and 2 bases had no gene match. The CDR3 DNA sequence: TGTGCCAGCAGCAGGGACAGGGCCTATAATTCACCCCTCCACTTT. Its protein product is CASSRDRAYNSPLHF.

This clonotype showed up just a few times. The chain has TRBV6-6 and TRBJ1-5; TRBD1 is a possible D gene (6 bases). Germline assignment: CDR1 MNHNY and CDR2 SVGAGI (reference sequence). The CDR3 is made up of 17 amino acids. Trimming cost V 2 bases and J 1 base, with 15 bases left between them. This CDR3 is CASSYGEGQGSNQPQHF. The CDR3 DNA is TGTGCCAGCAGTTACGGGGAGGGTCAGGGGAGCAATCAGCCCCAGCATTTT.